A single sample is the source of the 25 T cell receptor beta chains below, sequenced in a study of PD-1 blockade in classical Hodgkin lymphoma. The method was immunoSEQ multiplex PCR; TCRdb's version includes in-frame clones alone and lacks a portion of them. The table records over 75,000 clones, less than 95% of them present only once. The time point denotes: cycle 4 day 1 (C4D1), after more than five weeks of nivolumab. No patient escaped relapse after autologous stem cell transplantation, and brentuximab vedotin exposure varied. Material: peripheral blood mononuclear cells (PBMCs), obtained before the fourth cycle of nivolumab. These receptors originate from a human donor with classical Hodgkin lymphoma.

The chain has TRBV6-1 and TRBJ1-4; D gene uncertain. Trimming left V 1 base short and J 4 bases short, with 10 bases between. The CDR3 runs to 15 residues. CDR1 MNHNS and CDR2 SASEGT come from the germline V gene. The CDR3 sequence: CASSEVLGSNEKLFF. CDR3 nucleotide sequence: TGTGCCAGCAGTGAAGTCTTGGGCAGTAATGAAAAACTGTTTTTT.

This clone was found once. The J gene is TRBJ2-5, the V gene TRBV25-1, with 7 positions matching TRBD1. Trimming at V came to 1 base and at J to 4 bases, leaving 6 bases not matched to a gene. The germline V gene has CDR1 MGHDK and CDR2 SYGVNS. The CDR3 is made up of 15 amino acids. The DNA for the CDR3 is TGTGCCAGCAGTGAATTAGCAGGGGGTCCAGAGACCCAGTACTTC. It encodes CASSELAGGPETQYF.

The gene calls are TRBV6-5 and TRBJ1-2, with D maybe TRBD1 (6 bases). In germline, CDR1 is MNHEY, CDR2 SVGAGI. Trimming pared 8 bases from V and 4 bases from J, leaving 14 bases between. This CDR3 region has 13 residues. CDR3 amino acids: CASSGGSRYGYTF. CDR3 DNA sequence: TGTGCCAGCTCCGGGGGCTCCCGCTATGGCTACACCTTC.

CDR3 coding DNA: TGTGCCAGCAGCGCATTAGCGGGGGGGTACAATGAGCAGTTCTTC. It specifies CASSALAGGYNEQFF. The chain combines TRBV6-4 with TRBJ2-1; 11 bases line up with TRBD2. CDR3 length: 15 amino acids. The germline CDR1 and CDR2 sequences are MRHNA and SNTAGT. After removal of 6 bases from V and 4 bases from J, the junction contained 5 bases not matched to a gene.

The genes are TRBV4-1 and TRBJ1-1; 9 nucleotides line up with TRBD1. Germline V gene sequence: CDR1 MGHRA, CDR2 YSYEKL. The CDR3 contains 18 residues. Trimming cost V 0 bases and J 2 bases; bases outside gene matches: 10. The CDR3 region has the DNA TGCGCCAGCAGCCAAGATCTTAGGACAGGGGATATAAACACTGAAGCTTTCTTT. Encoded protein: CASSQDLRTGDINTEAFF.

The V call is TRBV9, the J call TRBJ2-7; 10 positions match TRBD2. CDR3 size: 13 residues. Germline CDR1 reads SGDLS; CDR2 reads YYNGEE. With V trimmed by 4 bases and J by 5 bases, 3 bases remained unmatched. CDR3 in amino acids: CASSLAGGHEQYF. DNA of the CDR3: TGTGCCAGCAGCTTAGCGGGGGGTCACGAGCAGTACTTC. The entire variable domain, with the rest obtained from reference TRBV9 and TRBJ2-7, is as follows: DSGVTQTPKHLITATGQRVTLRCSPRSGDLSVYWYQQSLDQGLQFLIQYYNGEERAKGNILERFSAQQFPDLHSELNLSSLELGDSALYFCASSLAGGHEQYFGPGTRLTVT.

This clone was picked up a small number of times. This chain uses TRBV30 with TRBJ1-2; D is uncertain. Germline CDR1 and CDR2: GTSNPN and SVGIG (reference sequence). There are 14 residues in the CDR3. The V end lost 0 bases, the J end lost 8 bases, and 16 bases lay between the germline ends. CDR3 loop: CAWSVILGSKGYTF. CDR3 coding DNA: TGTGCCTGGAGTGTAATTCTGGGATCGAAGGGCTACACCTTC.

The chain joins TRBV9 to TRBJ2-2; TRBD2 matches at 7 bases. The ends lost 0 bases at V and 6 bases at J; junction bases unmatched: 8. The germline gives CDR1 SGDLS, CDR2 YYNGEE. There are 16 residues in the CDR3. CDR3 DNA sequence: TGTGCCAGCAGCGTAGGATTCGGCCTAGCGGCCGGGGAGCTGTTTTTT. This sequence encodes CASSVGFGLAAGELFF.

The J gene is TRBJ2-5, the V gene TRBV6-6, with 7 nucleotides matching TRBD1. V shed 8 bases and J 4 bases; nucleotides not matched to a gene: 10. This CDR3 spans 14 amino acids. Germline V gene lookup returns CDR1 MNHNY and CDR2 SVGAGI (reference sequence). The CDR3 loop reads CASSPPRGRETQYF. The CDR3 bases are TGTGCCAGCTCACCTCCGAGGGGGCGAGAGACCCAGTACTTC.

This chain uses TRBV9 with TRBJ1-3; D not resolved. Germline CDR1 reads SGDLS; CDR2 reads YYNGEE. The CDR3 runs to 14 residues. The ends were cut back, 0 bases at V and 0 bases at J, with 4 bases in the middle. The CDR3 spells CASSVAGSGNTIYF. The DNA for the CDR3 is TGTGCCAGCAGCGTAGCGGGCTCTGGAAACACCATATATTTT.

The chain is built from TRBV18 and TRBJ2-5; D gene ambiguous. Germline V CDR1 and CDR2: KGHSH, LQKENI. This CDR3 comprises 12 residues. V was pared by 4 bases and J by 0 bases, with 3 bases between. The CDR3 loop is CASSRYQETQYF. As DNA, the CDR3 is TGTGCCAGCTCACGGTACCAAGAGACCCAGTACTTC.

The chain joins TRBV2 to TRBJ2-1, with D uncertain. The CDR3 has 12 amino acids. The germline V gene encodes CDR1 SNHLY and CDR2 FYNNEI. V shed 3 bases and J shed 6 bases, with 6 bases lying between them. CDR3 bases: TGTGCCAGCAGTGACGACACCAATGAGCAGTTCTTC. Translating gives CASSDDTNEQFF.

This clone is a singleton in its sample. This rearrangement joins TRBV5-1 to TRBJ1-1; TRBD1 matches 7 bases. The length of the CDR3 is 14 residues. V shed 4 bases and J 3 bases; nucleotides not matched to a gene: 6. CDR1 and CDR2 (germline): SGHRS, YFSETQ. The CDR3 nucleotides are TGCGCCAGCAGCCAAAATACAGGGGACACTGAAGCTTTCTTT. The encoded protein is CASSQNTGDTEAFF.

The chain carries TRBV5-6 and TRBJ2-2, with D possibly being TRBD2 (5 bases). V lost 1 base to trimming and J lost 6 bases, with 16 bases between them. Germline values: CDR1 SGHDT, CDR2 YYEEEE. The CDR3 contains 16 residues. CDR3 sequence: CASSLFAGGGPGELFF. The CDR3 DNA follows: TGTGCCAGCAGCTTGTTTGCGGGCGGAGGTCCCGGGGAGCTGTTTTTT.

The chain has TRBV27 and TRBJ2-7; TRBD1 agrees at 10 bases. The CDR3 sequence is 14 residues long. Germline lookup yields CDR1 MNHEY and CDR2 SMNVEV (reference sequence). V trimming: 7 bases; J trimming: 6 bases; junction bases outside the gene matches: 9. Here the CDR3 reads CASNPTGTGVEQYF. CDR3 nucleotides: TGTGCCAGCAATCCTACCGGGACAGGGGTCGAGCAGTACTTC.

This clone came up a few times. The J gene is TRBJ1-4, the V gene TRBV19; 11 positions agree with TRBD1. Germline CDR1 and CDR2: LNHDA and SQIVND (reference sequence). The CDR3 runs 14 residues. V gave up 3 bases and J gave up 6 bases; unmatched junction bases: 0. The DNA of the CDR3 is TGTGCCAGTAGTATGGGACAGGGGGATGAAAAACTGTTTTTT. Translation gives CASSMGQGDEKLFF. Full variable domain (rest looked up from reference TRBV19 and TRBJ1-4): DGGITQSPKYLFRKEGQNVTLSCEQNLNHDAMYWYRQDPGQGLRLIYYSQIVNDFQKGDIAEGYSVSREKKESFPLTVTSAQKNPTAFYLCASSMGQGDEKLFFGSGTQLSVL.

The chain combines TRBV11-3 with TRBJ2-7; perhaps TRBD1 as D (6 bases). Germline V gene sequence: CDR1 SGHNT, CDR2 YENEEA. The length of the CDR3 is 14 residues. Trimming cost V 0 bases and J 4 bases, with 10 bases left between them. DNA for the CDR3: TGTGCCAGCAGCTTAGATGGGCAGGGGTACGAGCAGTACTTC. It specifies CASSLDGQGYEQYF.

This clone came up once. The V call is TRBV4-2, the J call TRBJ2-7; 8 bases line up with TRBD1. With V trimmed by 6 bases and J by 3 bases, 13 bases remained unmatched. Germline V gene sequence: CDR1 LGHNA, CDR2 YNFKEQ. CDR3 length: 16 amino acids. The CDR3 spells CASSSRARDRFYEQYF. The CDR3 region has the DNA TGTGCCAGCAGTTCGAGGGCACGGGACAGGTTCTACGAGCAGTACTTC.

The gene calls are TRBV5-5 and TRBJ2-5; tentative D call: TRBD1 (6 bases). Trimming pared 4 bases from V and 2 bases from J, leaving 21 bases between. The CDR3 has 17 amino acids. Germline CDR1 SGHKS, CDR2 YYEKEE (reference sequence). The CDR3 reads CASSQGAGQNIQETQYF. CDR3 DNA: TGTGCCAGCAGCCAAGGGGCCGGACAGAACATTCAAGAGACCCAGTACTTC.

The chain uses TRBV2 and TRBJ1-2; D ambiguous. The length of the CDR3 is 13 residues. In germline, CDR1 is SNHLY, CDR2 FYNNEI. The V and J ends lost 2 bases and 2 bases respectively, with 6 bases between them. DNA for the CDR3: TGTGCCAGCAGTGAATTGGTCAACTATGGCTACACCTTC. This translates into CASSELVNYGYTF.

V usage is TRBV6-5 and J usage is TRBJ2-1, with D possibly being TRBD2 (5 bases). The length of the CDR3 is 12 residues. Trimming pared 2 bases from V and 7 bases from J, leaving 6 bases between. Germline V CDR1 and CDR2: MNHEY, SVGAGI. The CDR3 here is CASSYRENEQFF. DNA of the CDR3: TGTGCCAGCAGTTACAGGGAGAATGAGCAGTTCTTC.

This sequence joins TRBV27 and TRBJ2-7; D gene uncertain. Germline-derived CDR1 and CDR2 are MNHEY and SMNVEV (reference sequence). This CDR3 comprises 12 residues. V was trimmed by 4 bases and J by 3 bases, leaving 7 bases between them. The CDR3 coding sequence is TGTGCCAGCAGTTCAACCCTCTACGAGCAGTACTTC. This translates into CASSSTLYEQYF.

This chain uses TRBV10-2 with TRBJ2-7, with a possible D match to TRBD2 (7 bases). Germline V gene lookup returns CDR1 WSHSY and CDR2 SAAADI. The CDR3 totals 13 residues. V was shortened by 7 bases and J by 4 bases, with 14 bases between the two germline ends. CDR3 DNA sequence: TGCGCCAGCAAGGAGGGGGGGATTTACGAGCAGTACTTC. Its translation: CASKEGGIYEQYF.

The count of this clone is one. This chain joins TRBV9 and TRBJ2-1; TRBD1 aligns across 7 bases. Unmatched junction bases numbered 9, after V lost 4 bases and J lost 5 bases. Germline V gene data show CDR1 as SGDLS and CDR2 as YYNGEE. This CDR3 comprises 15 residues. Here the CDR3 reads CASSPPTGRDNEQFF. DNA of the CDR3: TGTGCCAGCAGCCCGCCGACAGGGCGGGACAATGAGCAGTTCTTC.

The chain carries TRBV11-2 and TRBJ2-3, with TRBD2 matching 11 bases. Germline trimming cut 7 bases from V and 1 base from J; bases unmatched to any gene: 4. The CDR3 extends over 15 amino acids. CDR1 is SGHAT and CDR2 is FQNNGV in the germline V gene. The CDR3 DNA is TGTGCCAGCAACCTAGCGGGGGGAGGCACAGATACGCAGTATTTT. Amino acids: CASNLAGGGTDTQYF.